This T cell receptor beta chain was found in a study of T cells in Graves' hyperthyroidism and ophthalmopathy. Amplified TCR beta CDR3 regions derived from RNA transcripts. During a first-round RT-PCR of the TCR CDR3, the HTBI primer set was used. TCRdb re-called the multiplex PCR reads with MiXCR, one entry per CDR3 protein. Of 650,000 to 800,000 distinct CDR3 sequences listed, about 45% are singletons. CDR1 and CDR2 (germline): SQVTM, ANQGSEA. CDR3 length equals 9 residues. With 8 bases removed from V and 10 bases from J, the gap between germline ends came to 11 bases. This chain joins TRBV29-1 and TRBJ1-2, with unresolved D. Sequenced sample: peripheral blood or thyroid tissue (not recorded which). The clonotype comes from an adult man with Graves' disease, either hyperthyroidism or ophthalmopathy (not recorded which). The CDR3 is CSPEGVYTF. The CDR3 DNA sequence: TGCAGCCCCGAAGGAGTCTACACCTTC.